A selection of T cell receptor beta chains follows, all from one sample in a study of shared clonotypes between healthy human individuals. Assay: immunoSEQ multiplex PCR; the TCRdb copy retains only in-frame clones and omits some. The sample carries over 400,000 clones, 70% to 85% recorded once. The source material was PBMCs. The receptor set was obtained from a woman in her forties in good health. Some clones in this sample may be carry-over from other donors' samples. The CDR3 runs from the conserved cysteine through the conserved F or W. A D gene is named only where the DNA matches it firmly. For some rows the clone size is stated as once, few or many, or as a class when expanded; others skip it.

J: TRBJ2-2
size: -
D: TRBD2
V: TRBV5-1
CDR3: CASSLLAGEGGTGELFF
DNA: TGCGCCAGCAGCTTATTAGCGGGAGAAGGCGGCACCGGGGAGCTGTTTTTT

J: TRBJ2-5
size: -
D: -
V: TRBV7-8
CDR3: CASSPGETQYF
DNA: TGTGCCAGCAGCCCCGGAGAGACCCAGTACTTC

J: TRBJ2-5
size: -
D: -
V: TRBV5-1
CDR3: CASRAGQRSETQYF
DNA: TGCGCCAGCAGGGCGGGACAGAGATCGGAGACCCAGTACTTC

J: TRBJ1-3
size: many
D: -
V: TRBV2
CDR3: CASSATGTASGNTIYF
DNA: TGTGCCAGCAGTGCCACCGGGACGGCCTCTGGAAACACCATATATTTT

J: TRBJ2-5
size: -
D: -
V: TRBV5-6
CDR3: CASSPRPGFETQYF
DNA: TGTGCCAGCAGCCCTCGTCCGGGATTTGAGACCCAGTACTTC

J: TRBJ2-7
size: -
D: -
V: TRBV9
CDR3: CASSPVAADSYEQYF
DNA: TGTGCCAGCAGCCCCGTGGCAGCTGACTCCTACGAGCAGTACTTC

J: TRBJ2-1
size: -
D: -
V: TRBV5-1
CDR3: CASSWTGTLLREQFF
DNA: TGCGCCAGCAGCTGGACCGGGACTCTCCTCCGGGAGCAGTTCTTC

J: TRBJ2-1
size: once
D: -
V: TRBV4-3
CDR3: CASSHNAGYNEQFF
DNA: TGCGCCAGCAGCCATAACGCTGGGTACAATGAGCAGTTCTTC

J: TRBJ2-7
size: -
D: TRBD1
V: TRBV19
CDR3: CASSKDRDNEQYF
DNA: TGTGCCAGTAGTAAAGACAGGGACAACGAGCAGTACTTC

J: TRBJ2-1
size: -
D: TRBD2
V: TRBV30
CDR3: CAWTIAGPGLVQFF
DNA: TGTGCCTGGACGATAGCGGGGCCTGGCTTGGTGCAGTTCTTC

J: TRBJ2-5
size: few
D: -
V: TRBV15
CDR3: CATSREGLSGEQYF
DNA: TGTGCCACCAGCAGAGAGGGGCTATCTGGGGAGCAGTACTTC

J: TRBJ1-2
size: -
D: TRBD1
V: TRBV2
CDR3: CASSELGGSFGYTF
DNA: TGTGCCAGCAGTGAGTTAGGGGGCTCTTTTGGCTACACCTTC

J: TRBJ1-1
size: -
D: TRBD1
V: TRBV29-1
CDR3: CSALRSGGFFSEAFF
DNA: TGCAGCGCCCTACGGTCAGGGGGGTTTTTTAGTGAAGCTTTCTTT

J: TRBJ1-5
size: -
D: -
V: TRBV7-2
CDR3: CASSLEGYQPQHF
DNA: TGTGCCAGCAGCTTGGAGGGTTACCAGCCCCAGCATTTT

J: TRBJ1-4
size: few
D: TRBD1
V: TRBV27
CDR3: CASSLLQGAGEKLFF
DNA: TGTGCCAGCAGTCTGCTACAGGGGGCTGGGGAAAAACTGTTTTTT

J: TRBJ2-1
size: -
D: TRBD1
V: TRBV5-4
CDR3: CASRQTGGDYNEQFF
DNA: TGTGCCAGCAGACAGACAGGGGGCGACTACAATGAGCAGTTCTTC

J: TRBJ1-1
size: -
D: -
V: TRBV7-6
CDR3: CASSLSGGTEAFF
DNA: TGTGCCAGCAGCTTATCGGGTGGCACTGAAGCTTTCTTT

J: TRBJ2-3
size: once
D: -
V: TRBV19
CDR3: CASQALGHGNSDTQYF
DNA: TGTGCCAGTCAAGCCCTAGGCCACGGAAACTCAGATACGCAGTATTTT